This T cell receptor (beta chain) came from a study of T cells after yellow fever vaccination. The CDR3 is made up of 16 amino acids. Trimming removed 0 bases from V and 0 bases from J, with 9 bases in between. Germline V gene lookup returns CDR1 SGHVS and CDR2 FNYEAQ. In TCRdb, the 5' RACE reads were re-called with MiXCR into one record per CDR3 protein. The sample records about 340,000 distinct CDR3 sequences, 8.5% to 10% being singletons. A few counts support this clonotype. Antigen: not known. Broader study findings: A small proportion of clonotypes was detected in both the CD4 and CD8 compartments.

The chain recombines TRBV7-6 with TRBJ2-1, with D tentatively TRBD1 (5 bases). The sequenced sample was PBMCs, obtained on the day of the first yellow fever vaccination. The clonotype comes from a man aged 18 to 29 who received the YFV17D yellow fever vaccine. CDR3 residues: CASSLAQGSSYNEQFF. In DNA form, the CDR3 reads TGTGCCAGCAGCTTAGCTCAGGGTAGCTCCTACAATGAGCAGTTCTTC.